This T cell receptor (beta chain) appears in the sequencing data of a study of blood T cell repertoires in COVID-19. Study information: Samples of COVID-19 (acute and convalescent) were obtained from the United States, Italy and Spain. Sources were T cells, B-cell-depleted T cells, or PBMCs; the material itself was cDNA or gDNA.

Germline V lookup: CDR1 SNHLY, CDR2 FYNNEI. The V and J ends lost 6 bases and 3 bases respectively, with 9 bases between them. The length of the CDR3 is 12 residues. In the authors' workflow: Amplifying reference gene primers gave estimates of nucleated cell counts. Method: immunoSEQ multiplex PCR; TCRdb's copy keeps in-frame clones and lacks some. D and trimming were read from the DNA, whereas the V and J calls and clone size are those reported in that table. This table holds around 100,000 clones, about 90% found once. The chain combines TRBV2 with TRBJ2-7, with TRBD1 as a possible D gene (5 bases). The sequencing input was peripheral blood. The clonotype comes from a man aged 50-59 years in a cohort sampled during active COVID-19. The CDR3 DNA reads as TGTGCCAGCAGGCCAGACAGCTACGAGCAGTACTTC. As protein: CASRPDSYEQYF.